The rows below give T cell receptor beta chains drawn from one sample of a study of blood T cell repertoires in COVID-19. The data were produced by immunoSEQ multiplex PCR, yet TCRdb's version contains in-frame clones alone and is incomplete. The repertoire has around 41,000 clones, about 90% of them found once; the top ten carry around 9.1%. Sequenced sample: peripheral blood. The receptor source for this set is a woman older than 75 with active COVID-19. CDR3s include the opening cysteine and the closing phenylalanine or tryptophan. The order of the fields is CDR3 length, D gene, V gene, clone size, J gene, CDR3 protein, CDR3 DNA. The D gene is left open where the match is weak. Clone size is stated in some rows and not others, as once, few, many or a class when expanded.

len: 16
d_gene: -
v_gene: TRBV7-8
abundance: -
j_gene: TRBJ1-3
CDR3aa: CASSLAVRTLGNTIYF
CDR3nt: TGTGCCAGCAGCTTAGCGGTTCGGACACTAGGAAACACCATATATTTT

len: 16
d_gene: TRBD2
v_gene: TRBV6-1
abundance: once
j_gene: TRBJ2-3
CDR3aa: CASSDLAGELTDTQYF
CDR3nt: TGTGCCAGCAGTGACCTGGCGGGGGAGCTCACAGATACGCAGTATTTT

len: 15
d_gene: TRBD1
v_gene: TRBV18
abundance: -
j_gene: TRBJ1-1
CDR3aa: CASSPEGTGNTEAFF
CDR3nt: TGTGCCAGCTCACCCGAAGGGACAGGGAACACTGAAGCTTTCTTT

len: 14
d_gene: -
v_gene: TRBV7-2
abundance: -
j_gene: TRBJ2-7
CDR3aa: CASSQAQGFYEQYF
CDR3nt: TGTGCCAGCAGCCAGGCTCAGGGGTTCTACGAGCAGTACTTC

len: 16
d_gene: TRBD1
v_gene: TRBV15
abundance: -
j_gene: TRBJ2-1
CDR3aa: CATSRDRRGPYNEQFF
CDR3nt: TGTGCCACCAGCAGAGATCGCAGGGGGCCCTACAATGAGCAGTTCTTC

len: 13
d_gene: -
v_gene: TRBV11-3
abundance: -
j_gene: TRBJ2-3
CDR3aa: CASSLGGQGTQYF
CDR3nt: TGTGCCAGCAGCTTAGGGGGGCAGGGCACGCAGTATTTT

len: 16
d_gene: TRBD1
v_gene: TRBV11-2
abundance: -
j_gene: TRBJ2-3
CDR3aa: CASTPGTGGITDTQYF
CDR3nt: TGTGCCAGCACCCCCGGGACAGGGGGTATCACAGATACGCAGTATTTT

len: 17
d_gene: -
v_gene: TRBV28
abundance: -
j_gene: TRBJ1-3
CDR3aa: CASRLGGGLSSGNTIYF
CDR3nt: TGTGCCAGCAGGTTAGGGGGGGGGCTGAGCTCTGGAAACACCATATATTTT

len: 15
d_gene: -
v_gene: TRBV6-2/TRBV6-3
abundance: -
j_gene: TRBJ1-1
CDR3aa: CASSYPQLERTEAFF
CDR3nt: TGTGCCAGCAGTTACCCCCAACTCGAGCGGACTGAAGCTTTCTTT

len: 13
d_gene: TRBD1
v_gene: TRBV10-3
abundance: few
j_gene: TRBJ1-5
CDR3aa: CAISTGAEQPQHF
CDR3nt: TGTGCCATCAGTACAGGGGCGGAACAGCCCCAGCATTTT

len: 13
d_gene: TRBD1
v_gene: TRBV7-3
abundance: -
j_gene: TRBJ2-7
CDR3aa: CASSLNRGYEQYF
CDR3nt: TGTGCCAGCAGCTTAAACAGGGGCTACGAGCAGTACTTC

len: 13
d_gene: -
v_gene: TRBV29-1
abundance: once
j_gene: TRBJ2-2
CDR3aa: CSVDRGGAGELFF
CDR3nt: TGCAGCGTTGACAGGGGCGGTGCGGGGGAGCTGTTTTTT

len: 12
d_gene: -
v_gene: TRBV30
abundance: -
j_gene: TRBJ2-5
CDR3aa: CAWSVLGETQYF
CDR3nt: TGTGCCTGGAGTGTACTCGGAGAGACCCAGTACTTC

len: 13
d_gene: -
v_gene: TRBV25-1
abundance: -
j_gene: TRBJ1-2
CDR3aa: CASSDYRGYGYTF
CDR3nt: TGTGCCAGCAGTGATTACCGGGGCTATGGCTACACCTTC

len: 15
d_gene: -
v_gene: TRBV7-2
abundance: -
j_gene: TRBJ2-1
CDR3aa: CASSLGGGGPNEQFF
CDR3nt: TGTGCCAGCAGCTTAGGTGGCGGAGGGCCCAATGAGCAGTTCTTC

len: 17
d_gene: TRBD1
v_gene: TRBV3-1/TRBV3-2
abundance: -
j_gene: TRBJ1-1
CDR3aa: CASSQGGQGVMNTEAFF
CDR3nt: TGTGCCAGCAGCCAAGGAGGACAGGGTGTGATGAACACTGAAGCTTTCTTT

len: 17
d_gene: TRBD1
v_gene: TRBV11-2
abundance: -
j_gene: TRBJ1-1
CDR3aa: CASSLDRGGQIPGEAFF
CDR3nt: TGTGCCAGCAGCTTAGATCGAGGGGGACAGATTCCTGGTGAAGCTTTCTTT

len: 13
d_gene: -
v_gene: TRBV19
abundance: -
j_gene: TRBJ2-3
CDR3aa: CASRALPGDTQYF
CDR3nt: TGTGCCAGTAGAGCGCTACCAGGGGATACGCAGTATTTT

len: 15
d_gene: TRBD2
v_gene: TRBV19
abundance: once
j_gene: TRBJ2-7
CDR3aa: CASSGLAGPSYEQYF
CDR3nt: TGTGCCAGTTCCGGACTAGCGGGGCCCTCCTACGAGCAGTACTTC

len: 14
d_gene: -
v_gene: TRBV11-2
abundance: -
j_gene: TRBJ2-7
CDR3aa: CASTPPTTQDEQYF
CDR3nt: TGTGCCAGCACCCCGCCGACAACCCAGGACGAGCAGTACTTC

len: 13
d_gene: -
v_gene: TRBV21-1
abundance: -
j_gene: TRBJ2-7
CDR3aa: CASRGQGFGEQYF
CDR3nt: TGTGCCAGCAGGGGACAGGGCTTCGGCGAGCAGTACTTC

len: 14
d_gene: TRBD1
v_gene: TRBV6-5
abundance: few
j_gene: TRBJ1-5
CDR3aa: CASNIRGRDQPQHF
CDR3nt: TGTGCCAGTAATATCAGGGGGCGGGATCAGCCCCAGCATTTT

len: 15
d_gene: -
v_gene: TRBV7-2
abundance: -
j_gene: TRBJ1-2
CDR3aa: CASSFTPRTGHGYTF
CDR3nt: TGTGCCAGCAGCTTTACGCCCCGAACAGGGCATGGCTACACCTTC

len: 12
d_gene: TRBD1
v_gene: TRBV19
abundance: -
j_gene: TRBJ1-5
CDR3aa: CASRTQGKPQHF
CDR3nt: TGTGCCAGTAGAACACAGGGGAAGCCCCAGCATTTT

len: 17
d_gene: -
v_gene: TRBV28
abundance: -
j_gene: TRBJ2-4
CDR3aa: CASSFSGGGLAKNIQYF
CDR3nt: TGTGCCAGCAGTTTTTCCGGCGGGGGCCTAGCCAAAAACATTCAGTACTTC

len: 16
d_gene: -
v_gene: TRBV6-2/TRBV6-3
abundance: few
j_gene: TRBJ2-7
CDR3aa: CASSYERGGHSYEQYF
CDR3nt: TGTGCCAGCAGTTATGAACGTGGGGGCCACTCCTACGAGCAGTACTTC

len: 16
d_gene: -
v_gene: TRBV18
abundance: -
j_gene: TRBJ2-7
CDR3aa: CASSPGRLVPPYEQYF
CDR3nt: TGTGCCAGCTCACCCGGGCGACTAGTTCCTCCCTACGAGCAGTACTTC

len: 16
d_gene: -
v_gene: TRBV28
abundance: -
j_gene: TRBJ1-1
CDR3aa: CASSGGVRRRGTEAFF
CDR3nt: TGTGCCAGCAGTGGAGGGGTTAGACGGAGGGGCACTGAAGCTTTCTTT

len: 12
d_gene: -
v_gene: TRBV6-5
abundance: -
j_gene: TRBJ1-1
CDR3aa: CASSQRNTETFF
CDR3nt: TGTGCCAGCAGTCAGAGGAACACTGAAACTTTCTTT

len: 16
d_gene: TRBD1
v_gene: TRBV28
abundance: once
j_gene: TRBJ2-7
CDR3aa: CASSLPSTGVVNEQYF
CDR3nt: TGTGCCAGCAGTTTACCCTCGACAGGGGTGGTTAACGAGCAGTACTTC

len: 14
d_gene: -
v_gene: TRBV21-1
abundance: once
j_gene: TRBJ1-2
CDR3aa: CASSPGQGSDGYTF
CDR3nt: TGTGCCAGCAGTCCGGGACAGGGGAGTGATGGCTACACCTTC

len: 16
d_gene: TRBD1
v_gene: TRBV7-2
abundance: -
j_gene: TRBJ2-5
CDR3aa: CASSSRRTGKSETQYF
CDR3nt: TGTGCCAGCAGCTCCCGGCGGACAGGGAAGTCAGAGACCCAGTACTTC

len: 14
d_gene: -
v_gene: TRBV7-2
abundance: -
j_gene: TRBJ2-7
CDR3aa: CASSLGGGGDEQYF
CDR3nt: TGTGCCAGCAGCTTAGGCGGCGGGGGCGACGAGCAGTACTTC

len: 15
d_gene: TRBD2
v_gene: TRBV7-9
abundance: -
j_gene: TRBJ2-2
CDR3aa: CASSLGLAYTGELFF
CDR3nt: TGTGCCAGCAGCTTAGGACTAGCGTACACCGGGGAGCTGTTTTTT

len: 16
d_gene: TRBD2
v_gene: TRBV4-3
abundance: -
j_gene: TRBJ2-4
CDR3aa: CASSLGLAGGLNIQYF
CDR3nt: TGCGCCAGCAGCCTGGGACTAGCGGGGGGTTTGAACATTCAGTACTTC

len: 17
d_gene: TRBD2
v_gene: TRBV7-2
abundance: -
j_gene: TRBJ2-1
CDR3aa: CASSLVSASGGTNEQFF
CDR3nt: TGTGCCAGCAGCTTAGTCTCGGCTAGCGGGGGGACCAATGAGCAGTTCTTC

len: 13
d_gene: -
v_gene: TRBV28
abundance: once
j_gene: TRBJ2-2
CDR3aa: CASSQGGTGELFF
CDR3nt: TGTGCCAGCAGTCAAGGGGGCACCGGGGAGCTGTTTTTT

len: 12
d_gene: -
v_gene: TRBV3-1/TRBV3-2
abundance: few
j_gene: TRBJ1-6
CDR3aa: CASSRQNSPLHF
CDR3nt: TGTGCCAGCAGCCGACAGAATTCACCCCTCCACTTT

len: 17
d_gene: TRBD2
v_gene: TRBV4-2
abundance: -
j_gene: TRBJ2-5
CDR3aa: CASSPALGLGLQETQYF
CDR3nt: TGTGCCAGCAGCCCAGCCCTGGGACTAGGGTTACAAGAGACCCAGTACTTC

len: 16
d_gene: TRBD1
v_gene: TRBV28
abundance: -
j_gene: TRBJ2-7
CDR3aa: CASSHMTGGRSYEQYF
CDR3nt: TGTGCCAGCAGTCATATGACAGGGGGCAGATCCTACGAGCAGTACTTC

len: 16
d_gene: TRBD2
v_gene: TRBV25-1
abundance: -
j_gene: TRBJ2-5
CDR3aa: CASSENGGAGKETQYF
CDR3nt: TGTGCCAGCAGTGAAAACGGGGGGGCCGGCAAAGAGACCCAGTACTTC